The entry below describes one T cell receptor beta chain. The data originate from a study of blood T cell repertoires in COVID-19. Generated by immunoSEQ multiplex PCR, the TCRdb table keeps only in-frame clones and is missing some. This table holds 250,000 to 350,000 clones, around 87% found once. V gave up 0 bases and J gave up 4 bases; unmatched junction bases: 11. The CDR3 contains 18 residues. Germline V gives CDR1 LGHNA, CDR2 YSLEER. Sequencing used peripheral blood. This receptor was obtained from a woman in her forties or fifties who had recovered from COVID-19. The chain joins TRBV4-3 to TRBJ2-5; 10 nucleotides align to TRBD2. CDR3 bases: TGCGCCAGCAGCCAAGAATTAACTAGCGGGGAATCCGGAGAGACCCAGTACTTC. Protein sequence: CASSQELTSGESGETQYF.